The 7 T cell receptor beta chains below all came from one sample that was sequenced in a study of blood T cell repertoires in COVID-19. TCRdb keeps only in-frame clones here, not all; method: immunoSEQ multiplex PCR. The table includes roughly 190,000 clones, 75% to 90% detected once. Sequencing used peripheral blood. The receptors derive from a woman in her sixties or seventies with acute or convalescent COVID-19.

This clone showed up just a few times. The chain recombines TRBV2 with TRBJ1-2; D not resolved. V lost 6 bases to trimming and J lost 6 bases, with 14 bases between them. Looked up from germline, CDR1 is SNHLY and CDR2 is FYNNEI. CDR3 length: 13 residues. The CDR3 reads CASRVRGRNGYTF. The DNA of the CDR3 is TGTGCCAGCAGGGTCCGGGGTAGGAATGGCTACACCTTC.

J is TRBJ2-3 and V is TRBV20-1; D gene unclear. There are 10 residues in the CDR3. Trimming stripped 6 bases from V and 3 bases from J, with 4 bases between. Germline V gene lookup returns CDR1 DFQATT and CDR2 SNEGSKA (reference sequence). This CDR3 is CSARTDTQYF. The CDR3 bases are TGCAGTGCCAGGACAGATACGCAGTATTTT.

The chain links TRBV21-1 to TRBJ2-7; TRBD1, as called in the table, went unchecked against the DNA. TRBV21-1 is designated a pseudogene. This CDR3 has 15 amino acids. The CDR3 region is CASARGGILEDEQYV. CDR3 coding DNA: TGTGCCAGCGCAAGAGGGGGCATCTTAGAGGACGAGCAGTACGTC.

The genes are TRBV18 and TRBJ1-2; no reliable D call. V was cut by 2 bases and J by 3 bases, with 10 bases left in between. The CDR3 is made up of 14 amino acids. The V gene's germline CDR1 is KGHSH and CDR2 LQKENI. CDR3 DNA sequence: TGTGCCAGCTCACCAGGCCCCGCGGACTATGGCTACACCTTC. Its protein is CASSPGPADYGYTF.

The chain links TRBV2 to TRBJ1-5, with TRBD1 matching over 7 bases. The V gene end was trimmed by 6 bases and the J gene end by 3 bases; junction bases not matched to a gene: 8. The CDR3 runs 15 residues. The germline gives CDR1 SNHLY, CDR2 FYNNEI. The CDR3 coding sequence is TGTGCCAGCAGGCCGACAGGGCCTAACAATCAGCCCCAGCATTTT. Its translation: CASRPTGPNNQPQHF.

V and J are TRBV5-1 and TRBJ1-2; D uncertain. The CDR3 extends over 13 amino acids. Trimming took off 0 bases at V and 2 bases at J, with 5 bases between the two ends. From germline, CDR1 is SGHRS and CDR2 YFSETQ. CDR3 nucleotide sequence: TGCGCCAGCAGCTTGGAACAGAACTATGGCTACACCTTC. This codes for CASSLEQNYGYTF.

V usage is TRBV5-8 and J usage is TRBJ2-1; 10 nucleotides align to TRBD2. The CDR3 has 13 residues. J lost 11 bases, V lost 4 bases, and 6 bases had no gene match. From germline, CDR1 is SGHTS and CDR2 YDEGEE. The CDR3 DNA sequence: TGTGCCAGCAGCAACAGCGGGAGGGCCAAGCAGTTCTTC. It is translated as CASSNSGRAKQFF.